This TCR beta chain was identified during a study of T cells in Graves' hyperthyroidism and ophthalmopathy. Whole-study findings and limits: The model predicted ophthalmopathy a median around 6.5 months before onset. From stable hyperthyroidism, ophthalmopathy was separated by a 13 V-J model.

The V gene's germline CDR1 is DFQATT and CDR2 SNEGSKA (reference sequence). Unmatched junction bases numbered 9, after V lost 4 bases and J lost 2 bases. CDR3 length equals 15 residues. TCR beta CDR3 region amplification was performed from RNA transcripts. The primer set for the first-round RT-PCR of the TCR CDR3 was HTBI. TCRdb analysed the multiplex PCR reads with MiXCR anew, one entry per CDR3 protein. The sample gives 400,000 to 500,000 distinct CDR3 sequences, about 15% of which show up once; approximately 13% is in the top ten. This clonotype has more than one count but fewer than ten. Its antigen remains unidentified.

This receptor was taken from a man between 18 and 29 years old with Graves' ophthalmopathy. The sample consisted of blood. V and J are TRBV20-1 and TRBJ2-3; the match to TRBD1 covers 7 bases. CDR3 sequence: CSAIRTGDYTDTQYF. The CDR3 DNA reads TGCAGTGCTATAAGAACAGGGGATTACACAGATACGCAGTATTTT.